Detailed here is one T cell receptor (beta chain). Its antigen is currently unknown. Germline V gene lookup returns CDR1 LNHDA and CDR2 SQIVND (reference sequence). The CDR3 sequence is 14 residues long. V trimming: 5 bases; J trimming: 6 bases; junction bases outside the gene matches: 5. This record belongs to a study of cytomegalovirus exposure and HLA in healthy donors. The donors were members of the validation cohort, which comprised roughly 130 subjects and was separate from the first cohort of more than 500 subjects. Data came from immunoSEQ multiplex PCR; TCRdb stores just in-frame clones and leaves some out. The table records approximately 160,000 clones, roughly nine tenths of them present only once. Overall study results and limits: Reported results showed that the classifier diagnosed cytomegalovirus status with high specificity and sensitivity.

Sample: PBMCs. The receptor comes from a woman between 18 and 29 years old in good health and CMV-seropositive. The J gene is TRBJ2-7, the V gene TRBV19; 12 nucleotides agree with TRBD1. Written as DNA, the CDR3 is TGTGCCAGTAGTGGACCGGGACAGGGGGCCGAGCAGTACTTC. Residues: CASSGPGQGAEQYF. The full variable domain, rest sourced from reference TRBV19 and TRBJ2-7, is DGGITQSPKYLFRKEGQNVTLSCEQNLNHDAMYWYRQDPGQGLRLIYYSQIVNDFQKGDIAEGYSVSREKKESFPLTVTSAQKNPTAFYLCASSGPGQGAEQYFGPGTRLTVT.